These T cell receptor beta chains were read from a single sample in a study of response to subunit inactivated influenza vaccine. One entry per CDR3 protein, called by TCRdb with MiXCR from the RT-PCR reads. Of some 500,000 distinct CDR3 sequences listed, roughly 27% were seen once; the top ten hold over 1.5%. Material: CD4+ T cells sorted from PBMCs, obtained 5 days after vaccination. These receptors came from a man in his forties or fifties who received an inactivated influenza vaccine. The conserved cysteine and the conserved F or W are not part of the CDR3 here. Clone size, where shown, is once, few, many, or a class for clones that have expanded.

V gene	J gene	clone size	CDR3 protein
TRBV12-3/TRBV12-4	TRBJ2-1	many	ASRWEFNEQF
TRBV6-1	TRBJ1-2	few	ASSIRDLGGYGYT
TRBV7-7	TRBJ2-5	-	ASSSGQGKGETQY
TRBV6-5	TRBJ2-1	few	ASSSTGEGNEQF
TRBV27	TRBJ2-5	few	ASSPPYSGRAEETQY
TRBV7-2	TRBJ1-4	-	ASGRGLGEKLF
TRBV25-1	TRBJ2-5	-	ASSEVGGYQETQY
TRBV7-3	TRBJ2-7	few	ASSLQGNGYEQY
TRBV28	TRBJ2-1	many	ASSQYSGTPYNEQF
TRBV5-1	TRBJ2-4	few	ASRDRAKNIQY
TRBV3-1	TRBJ2-7	-	ASSQDRRGGAYEQY
TRBV10-2	TRBJ2-7	few	AGSRGQGYEQY
TRBV6-2/TRBV6-3	TRBJ2-7	-	ASSYEAEQY
TRBV10-3	TRBJ1-4	few	AISDGETGTNEKLF
TRBV10-3	TRBJ2-3	few	AISKLEWYTDTQY
TRBV6-2/TRBV6-3	TRBJ1-1	-	ASSYAIRTGATEAF
TRBV12-3/TRBV12-4	TRBJ2-5	-	ASSLGQLYQETQY
TRBV4-1	TRBJ2-3	-	ASSPLIGAGDTQY
TRBV28	TRBJ2-4	few	ASSPRPGGKNIQY
TRBV20-1	TRBJ2-7	-	SAPLTSGSSEQY
TRBV7-7	TRBJ2-5	few	ASSLTGPKETQY
TRBV20-1	TRBJ2-7	few	SASIEGISYEQY
TRBV7-9	TRBJ2-1	-	ASSYRSGVRGSNEQF
TRBV20-1	TRBJ1-5	-	SARSPRTDNQPQH
TRBV6-2/TRBV6-3	TRBJ2-3	few	ASSSYTGQGIAGGSTDTQY
TRBV2	TRBJ1-2	few	ASSESGTGVKYGYT
TRBV5-1	TRBJ2-2	few	ASSKPGPSLGELF
TRBV7-2	TRBJ2-3	-	ASSLGDRGRTDTQY
TRBV20-1	TRBJ1-1	few	SAKGQGVGTEAF
TRBV6-2/TRBV6-3	TRBJ2-3	-	ASSYVAGGRTDTQY
TRBV5-1	TRBJ1-6	few	ASSSQGKGSPLH
TRBV3-1	TRBJ2-5	-	ASSQDGGTFQTQY
TRBV2	TRBJ2-2	-	TFSNKGTGTNTGELF
TRBV20-1	TRBJ2-2	many	SAVKSAAAGELF
TRBV6-1	TRBJ1-1	few	ASRTRTDRTEAF
TRBV12-3/TRBV12-4	TRBJ2-5	few	ASNDGQGAKETQY
TRBV11-2	TRBJ2-2	many	ASRLGAMNTGELF
TRBV7-9	TRBJ2-1	few	ASSLDIGTLYNEQF
TRBV6-1	TRBJ1-1	-	ASRPTSWAEAF
TRBV20-1	TRBJ2-3	-	SARVDAVPSWQY
TRBV20-1	TRBJ2-3	once	SARVRAGPHTDTQY
TRBV7-9	TRBJ2-1	-	ASSLVWGGRDEQF
TRBV7-2	TRBJ2-1	many	ASSFTGTGIYNEQF
TRBV3-1	TRBJ2-7	-	ASSQGGAVWNEQY
TRBV9	TRBJ2-7	once	ASSVASAPLYEQY
TRBV4-1	TRBJ2-7	-	ASSQAENLYEQY
TRBV12-3/TRBV12-4	TRBJ1-2	-	ARSLIWGLDRDNYGYT
TRBV29-1	TRBJ2-3	-	SVEWDISTDTQY
TRBV25-1	TRBJ2-5	-	ASSESRVLQETQY
TRBV6-1	TRBJ2-7	few	ASRGDRASLGQY
TRBV5-1	TRBJ2-2	-	ASSWTTYTGELF
TRBV7-8	TRBJ1-2	-	ASSLAGTLSNYGYT
TRBV2	TRBJ2-1	-	ASSRSGSSSYNEQF
TRBV4-3	TRBJ1-5	many	ASSQGQVSPQH
TRBV6-1	TRBJ1-2	-	ASRDRVNYGYT
TRBV9	TRBJ2-1	few	ASSAGGGRALDEQF
TRBV10-2	TRBJ2-7	few	ASSVETPDEQY
TRBV12-3/TRBV12-4	TRBJ2-3	few	ASSLSWKTKQY
TRBV10-3	TRBJ1-2	-	AISESVRGNYGYT
TRBV11-2	TRBJ1-6	-	ASSLERTGGSPLH